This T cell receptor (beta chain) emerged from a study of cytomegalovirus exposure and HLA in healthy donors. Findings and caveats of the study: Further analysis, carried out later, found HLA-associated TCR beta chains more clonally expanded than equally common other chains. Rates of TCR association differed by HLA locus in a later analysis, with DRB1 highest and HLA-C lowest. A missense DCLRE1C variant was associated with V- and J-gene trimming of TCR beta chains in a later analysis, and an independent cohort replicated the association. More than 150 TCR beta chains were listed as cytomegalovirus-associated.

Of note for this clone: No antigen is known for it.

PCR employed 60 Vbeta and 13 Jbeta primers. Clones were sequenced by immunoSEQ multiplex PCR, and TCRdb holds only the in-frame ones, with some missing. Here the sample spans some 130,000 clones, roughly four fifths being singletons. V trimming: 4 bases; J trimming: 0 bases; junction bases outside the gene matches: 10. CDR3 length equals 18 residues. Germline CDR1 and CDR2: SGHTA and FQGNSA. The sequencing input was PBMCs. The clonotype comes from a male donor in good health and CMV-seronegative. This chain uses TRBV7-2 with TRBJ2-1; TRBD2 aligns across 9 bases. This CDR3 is CASSSSGGSGSSYNEQFF. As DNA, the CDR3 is TGTGCCAGCAGCTCCAGCGGGGGTAGCGGGAGCTCCTACAATGAGCAGTTCTTC.